This T cell receptor beta chain derives from a study of blood T cell repertoires in COVID-19. Study at large: Acute-phase and convalescent COVID-19 samples originated in the United States, Italy and Spain. T cells, B-cell-depleted T cells, or PBMCs supplied cDNA or gDNA.

Under the authors' procedure: Reference gene primer amplification gave estimated nucleated cell counts. Here immunoSEQ multiplex PCR was the method, and the copy in TCRdb shows in-frame clones only, minus some. The V and J calls and clone size were taken over from that table, and D and trimming were inferred from the DNA. The sample records 170,000 or so clones, 80% to 90% being singletons. V lost 0 bases and J lost 1, with 6 bases in between. The CDR3 has 14 residues. CDR1 LGHNA and CDR2 YNFKEQ come from the germline V gene. Sequencing was done on a sample of peripheral blood. The V and J genes are TRBV4-2 and TRBJ1-1; no clear D gene. The source is a man in his fifties or sixties with active or convalescent COVID-19. CDR3 region: CASSQDGANTEAFF. The DNA for the CDR3 is TGTGCCAGCAGCCAAGACGGAGCGAACACTGAAGCTTTCTTT.